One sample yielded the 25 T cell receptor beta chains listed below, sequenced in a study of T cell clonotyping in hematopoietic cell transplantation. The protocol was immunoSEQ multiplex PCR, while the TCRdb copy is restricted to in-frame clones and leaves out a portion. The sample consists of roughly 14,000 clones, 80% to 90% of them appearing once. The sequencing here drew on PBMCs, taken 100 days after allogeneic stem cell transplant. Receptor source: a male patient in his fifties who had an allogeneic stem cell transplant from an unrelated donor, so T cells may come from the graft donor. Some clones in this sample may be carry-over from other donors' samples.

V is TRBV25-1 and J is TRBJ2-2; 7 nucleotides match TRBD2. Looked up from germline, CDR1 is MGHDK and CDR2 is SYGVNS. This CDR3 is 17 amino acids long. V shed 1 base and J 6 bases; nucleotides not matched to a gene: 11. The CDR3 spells CASSESWGGPPPGELFF. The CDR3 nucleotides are TGTGCCAGCAGTGAATCCTGGGGGGGTCCCCCCCCCGGGGAGCTGTTTTTT.

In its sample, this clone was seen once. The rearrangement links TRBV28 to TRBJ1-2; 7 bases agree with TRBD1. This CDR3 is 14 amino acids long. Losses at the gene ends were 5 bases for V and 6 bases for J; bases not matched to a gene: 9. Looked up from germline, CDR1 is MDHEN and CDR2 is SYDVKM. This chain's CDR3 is CASSTPGTDNGYTF. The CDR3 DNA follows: TGTGCCAGCAGTACCCCCGGGACAGACAATGGCTACACCTTC.

DNA for the CDR3: TGTGCCAGCAGCTTGAGAGTCTCTGGAAACACCATATATTTT. Translated: CASSLRVSGNTIYF. The rearrangement uses TRBV9 and TRBJ1-3; D gene unclear. CDR1 is SGDLS and CDR2 is YYNGEE in the germline V gene. The CDR3 sequence is 14 residues long. Trimming removed 4 bases at V and 0 bases at J, with 8 bases between.

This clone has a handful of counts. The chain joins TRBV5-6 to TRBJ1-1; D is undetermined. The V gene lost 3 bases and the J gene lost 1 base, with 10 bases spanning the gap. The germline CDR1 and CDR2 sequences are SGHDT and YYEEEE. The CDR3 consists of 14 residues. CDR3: CASSYTVGNTEAFF. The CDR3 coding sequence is TGTGCCAGCAGCTATACCGTGGGGAACACTGAAGCTTTCTTT.

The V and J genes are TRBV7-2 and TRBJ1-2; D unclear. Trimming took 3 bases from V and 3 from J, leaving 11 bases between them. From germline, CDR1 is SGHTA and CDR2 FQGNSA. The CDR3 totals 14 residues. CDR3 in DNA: TGTGCCAGCAGCTTGGGTACAGAGTACTATGGCTACACCTTC. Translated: CASSLGTEYYGYTF.

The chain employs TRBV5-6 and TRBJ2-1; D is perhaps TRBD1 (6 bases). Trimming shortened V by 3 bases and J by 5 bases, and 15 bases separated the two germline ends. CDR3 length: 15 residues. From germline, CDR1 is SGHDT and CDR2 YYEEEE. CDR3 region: CASSSFSGTNNEQFF. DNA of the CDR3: TGTGCCAGCAGCTCCTTCTCCGGGACAAACAATGAGCAGTTCTTC.

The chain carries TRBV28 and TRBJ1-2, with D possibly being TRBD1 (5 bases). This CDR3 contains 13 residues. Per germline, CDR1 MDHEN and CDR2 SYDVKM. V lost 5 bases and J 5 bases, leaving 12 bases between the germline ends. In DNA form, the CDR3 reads TGTGCCAGCAGTCCGTCACAGGAATATGGCTACACCTTC. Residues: CASSPSQEYGYTF.

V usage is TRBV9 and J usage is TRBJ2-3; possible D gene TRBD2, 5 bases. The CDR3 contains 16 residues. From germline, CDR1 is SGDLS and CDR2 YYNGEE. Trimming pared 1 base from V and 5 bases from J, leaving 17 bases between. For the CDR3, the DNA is TGTGCCAGCAGCGTATACGGACTCAGGCCTGAAGATACGCAGTATTTT. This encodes CASSVYGLRPEDTQYF.

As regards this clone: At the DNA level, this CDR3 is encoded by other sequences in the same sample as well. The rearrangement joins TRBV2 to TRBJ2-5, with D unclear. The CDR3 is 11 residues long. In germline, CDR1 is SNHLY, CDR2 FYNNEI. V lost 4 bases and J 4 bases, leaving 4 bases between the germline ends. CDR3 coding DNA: TGTGCCAGCAGTGTTGGAGAGACCCAGTACTTC. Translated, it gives CASSVGETQYF. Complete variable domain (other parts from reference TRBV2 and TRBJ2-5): EPEVTQTPSHQVTQMGQEVILRCVPISNHLYFYWYRQILGQKVEFLVSFYNNEISEKSEIFDDQFSVERPDGSNFTLKIRSTKLEDSAMYFCASSVGETQYFGPGTRLLVL.

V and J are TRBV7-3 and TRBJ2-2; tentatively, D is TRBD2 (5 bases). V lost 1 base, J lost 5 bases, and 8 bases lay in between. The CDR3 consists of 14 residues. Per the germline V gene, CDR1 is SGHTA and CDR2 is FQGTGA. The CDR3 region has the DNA TGTGCCAGCAGCTTAAACACGGGGACCGGGGAGCTGTTTTTT. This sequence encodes CASSLNTGTGELFF. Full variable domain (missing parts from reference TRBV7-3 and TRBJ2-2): GAGVSQTPSNKVTEKGKYVELRCDPISGHTALYWYRQSLGQGPEFLIYFQGTGAADDSGLPNDRFFAVRPEGSVSTLKIQRTERGDSAVYLCASSLNTGTGELFFGEGSRLTVL.

The CDR3 DNA reads as TGTGCCAGCAAGGTTGGGAGGGCCAGGTGGTCCCTAGAGACCCAGTACTTC. Its translation: CASKVGRARWSLETQYF. J is TRBJ2-5 and V is TRBV27; 7 bases align to TRBD2. CDR1 and CDR2 (germline): MNHEY, SMNVEV (reference sequence). The V gene end was trimmed by 7 bases and the J gene end by 4 bases; junction bases not matched to a gene: 18. The CDR3 totals 17 residues.

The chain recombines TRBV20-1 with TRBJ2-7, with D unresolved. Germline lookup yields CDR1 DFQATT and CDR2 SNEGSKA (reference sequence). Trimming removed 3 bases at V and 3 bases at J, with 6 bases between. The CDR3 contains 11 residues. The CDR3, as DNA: TGCAGTGCTAGGGGGAACTACGAGCAGTACTTC. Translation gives CSARGNYEQYF.

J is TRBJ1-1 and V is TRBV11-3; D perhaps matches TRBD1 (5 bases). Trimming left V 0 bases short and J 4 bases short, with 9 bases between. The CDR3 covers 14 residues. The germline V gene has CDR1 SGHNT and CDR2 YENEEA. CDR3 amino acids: CASSLEGRATEAFF. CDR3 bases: TGTGCCAGCAGCTTAGAAGGCAGGGCCACTGAAGCTTTCTTT.

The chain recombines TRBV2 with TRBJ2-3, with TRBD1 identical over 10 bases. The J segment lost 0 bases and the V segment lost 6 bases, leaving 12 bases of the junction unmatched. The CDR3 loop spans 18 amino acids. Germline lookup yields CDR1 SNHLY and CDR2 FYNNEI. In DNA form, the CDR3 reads TGTGCCAGCAGATATTTCGCAGACAGGGGGCAAAGCACAGATACGCAGTATTTT. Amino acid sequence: CASRYFADRGQSTDTQYF.

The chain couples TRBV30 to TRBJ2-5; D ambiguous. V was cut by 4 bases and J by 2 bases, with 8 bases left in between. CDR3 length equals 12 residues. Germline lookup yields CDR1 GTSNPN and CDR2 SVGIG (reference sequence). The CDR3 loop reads CAWNLGQETQYF. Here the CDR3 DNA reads TGTGCCTGGAACCTGGGGCAAGAGACCCAGTACTTC.

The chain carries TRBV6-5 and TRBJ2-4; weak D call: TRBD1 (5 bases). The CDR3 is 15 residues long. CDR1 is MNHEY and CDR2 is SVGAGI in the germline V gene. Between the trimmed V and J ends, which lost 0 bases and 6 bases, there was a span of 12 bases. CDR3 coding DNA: TGTGCCAGCAGTTACTCGGCAGGGTCCCGAAACATTCAGTACTTC. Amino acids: CASSYSAGSRNIQYF.

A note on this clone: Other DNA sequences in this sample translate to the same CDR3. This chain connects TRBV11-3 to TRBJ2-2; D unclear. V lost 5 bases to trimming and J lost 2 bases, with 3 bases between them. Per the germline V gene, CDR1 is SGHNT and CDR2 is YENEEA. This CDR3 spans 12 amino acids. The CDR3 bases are TGTGCCAGCAGCCCAAACACCGGGGAGCTGTTTTTT. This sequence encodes CASSPNTGELFF.

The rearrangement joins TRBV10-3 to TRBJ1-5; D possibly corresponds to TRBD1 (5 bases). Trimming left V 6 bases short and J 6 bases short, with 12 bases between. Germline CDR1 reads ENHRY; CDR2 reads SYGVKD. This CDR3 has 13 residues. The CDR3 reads CAIREGLTQPQHF. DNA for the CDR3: TGTGCCATCAGAGAGGGGCTCACTCAGCCCCAGCATTTT.

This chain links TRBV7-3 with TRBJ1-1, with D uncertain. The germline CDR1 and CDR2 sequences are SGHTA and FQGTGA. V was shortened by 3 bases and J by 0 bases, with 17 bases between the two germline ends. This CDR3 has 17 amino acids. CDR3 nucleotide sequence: TGTGCCAGCAGCTTTGGGGTCCGACGCCTGTTGAACACTGAAGCTTTCTTT. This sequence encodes CASSFGVRRLLNTEAFF. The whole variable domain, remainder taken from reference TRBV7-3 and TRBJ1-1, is GAGVSQTPSNKVTEKGKYVELRCDPISGHTALYWYRQSLGQGPEFLIYFQGTGAADDSGLPNDRFFAVRPEGSVSTLKIQRTERGDSAVYLCASSFGVRRLLNTEAFFGQGTRLTVV.

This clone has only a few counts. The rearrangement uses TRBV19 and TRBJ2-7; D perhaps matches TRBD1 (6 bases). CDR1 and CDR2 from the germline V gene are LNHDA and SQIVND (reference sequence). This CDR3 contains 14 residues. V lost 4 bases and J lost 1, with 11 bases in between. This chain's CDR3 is CASSTQGFSYEQYF. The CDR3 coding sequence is TGTGCCAGTAGTACCCAGGGGTTTTCCTACGAGCAGTACTTC.

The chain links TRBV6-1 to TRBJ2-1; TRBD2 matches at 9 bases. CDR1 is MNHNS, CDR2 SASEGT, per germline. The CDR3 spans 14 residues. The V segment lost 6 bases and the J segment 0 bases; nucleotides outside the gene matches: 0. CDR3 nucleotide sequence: TGTGCCAGCAGACTAGCGGGCTCCTACAATGAGCAGTTCTTC. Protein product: CASRLAGSYNEQFF.

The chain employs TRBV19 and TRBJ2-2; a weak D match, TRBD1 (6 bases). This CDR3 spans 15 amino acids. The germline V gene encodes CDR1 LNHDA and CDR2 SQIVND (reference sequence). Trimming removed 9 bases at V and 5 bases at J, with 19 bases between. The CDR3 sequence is CASRGGAPSTGELFF. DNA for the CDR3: TGTGCCAGCCGAGGGGGAGCTCCGTCGACCGGGGAGCTGTTTTTT.

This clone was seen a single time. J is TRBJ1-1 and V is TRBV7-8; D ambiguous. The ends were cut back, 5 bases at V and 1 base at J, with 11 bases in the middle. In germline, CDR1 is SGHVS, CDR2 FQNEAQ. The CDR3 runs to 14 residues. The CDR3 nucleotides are TGTGCCAGCAGCCAAAGGAGGAAGAACACTGAAGCTTTCTTT. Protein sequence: CASSQRRKNTEAFF.

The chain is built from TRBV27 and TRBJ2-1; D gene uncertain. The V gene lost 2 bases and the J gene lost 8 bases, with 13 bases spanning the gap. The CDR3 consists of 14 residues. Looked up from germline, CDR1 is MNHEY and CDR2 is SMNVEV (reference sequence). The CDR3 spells CASSLVLGGHEQFF. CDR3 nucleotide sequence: TGTGCCAGCAGTTTAGTTCTGGGCGGCCATGAGCAGTTCTTC.

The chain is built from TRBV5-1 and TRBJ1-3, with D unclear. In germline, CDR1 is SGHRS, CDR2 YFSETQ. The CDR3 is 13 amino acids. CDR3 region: CASSWVSGNTIYF. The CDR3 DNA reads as TGCGCAAGCTCCTGGGTCTCTGGAAACACCATATATTTT.